Following are 16 T cell receptor beta chains from one sample sequenced in a study of T cell responses to AZD1222 COVID-19 vaccine. TCRdb's copy holds only in-frame clones and misses some; the assay was immunoSEQ multiplex PCR. The sample has under 95,000 clones, roughly nine tenths seen once; the top ten hold roughly 1.4%. The material sequenced was peripheral blood, taken 28 days after the second AZD1222 dose. All receptors derive from an adult who received the AZD1222 COVID-19 vaccine.

CDR3 loop: CASSIGLYSPLHF. The CDR3 DNA reads as TGTGCCAGTAGTATCGGACTGTATTCACCCCTCCACTTT. The V gene is TRBV19, the J gene TRBJ1-6; D unresolved. Between the trimmed V and J ends, which lost 3 bases and 8 bases, there was a span of 8 bases. Germline assignment: CDR1 LNHDA and CDR2 SQIVND (reference sequence). The length of the CDR3 is 13 residues.

The rearrangement joins TRBV4-2 to TRBJ1-6; no firm D call. CDR1 is LGHNA, CDR2 YNFKEQ, per germline. The V and J ends lost 0 bases and 9 bases respectively, with 12 bases between them. This CDR3 contains 15 residues. This chain's CDR3 is CASSQDRGFGSPLHF. In nucleotides, the CDR3 is TGTGCCAGCAGCCAAGATCGGGGTTTCGGTTCACCCCTCCACTTT.

The rearrangement links TRBV19 to TRBJ2-5; D may be TRBD2 (5 bases). This CDR3 region has 15 residues. Germline assignment: CDR1 LNHDA and CDR2 SQIVND (reference sequence). With 6 bases removed from V and 4 bases from J, the gap between germline ends came to 18 bases. CDR3 region: CASSPRRGLGETQYF. CDR3 nucleotide sequence: TGTGCCAGTAGCCCCAGACGAGGGCTGGGAGAGACCCAGTACTTC.

The chain joins TRBV27 to TRBJ2-3; 7 positions match TRBD2. The CDR3 loop spans 15 amino acids. Germline lookup yields CDR1 MNHEY and CDR2 SMNVEV (reference sequence). Unmatched junction bases numbered 5, after V lost 4 bases and J lost 1 base. CDR3: CASSSGAGRTDTQYF. DNA for the CDR3: TGTGCCAGCAGTTCCGGAGCGGGGCGCACAGATACGCAGTATTTT.

This clone was seen a single time. The V call is TRBV5-1, the J call TRBJ2-3; D ambiguous. This CDR3 contains 16 residues. Per the germline V gene, CDR1 is SGHRS and CDR2 is YFSETQ. The germline V and J ends were trimmed by 3 bases and 2 bases, with 16 bases remaining between them. CDR3 bases: TGCGCCAGCAGCTCTCTAGATCTAGGGTCCACAGATACGCAGTATTTT. Its translation: CASSSLDLGSTDTQYF. The full variable domain, completed using reference TRBV5-1 and TRBJ2-3, is KAGVTQTPRYLIKTRGQQVTLSCSPISGHRSVSWYQQTPGQGLQFLFEYFSETQRNKGNFPGRFSGRQFSNSRSEMNVSTLELGDSALYLCASSSLDLGSTDTQYFGPGTRLTVL.

DNA of the CDR3: TGTGCCAGCAGTCGGGGTACTGAAGCTTTCTTT. Residues: CASSRGTEAFF. The V and J genes are TRBV28 and TRBJ1-1, with D hard to call. This CDR3 region has 11 residues. The V end was cut by 5 bases, the J end by 5 bases, with 6 bases between. Germline assignment: CDR1 MDHEN and CDR2 SYDVKM.

The V and J genes are TRBV4-1 and TRBJ1-3, with D perhaps TRBD1 (6 bases). Germline CDR1 is MGHRA and CDR2 is YSYEKL. The CDR3 consists of 16 residues. V gave up 1 base and J gave up 1 base, with 11 bases separating them. This CDR3 reads CASSQGFTGSGNTIYF. The CDR3 DNA reads TGCGCCAGCAGCCAAGGTTTCACAGGGTCTGGAAACACCATATATTTT.

The chain employs TRBV19 and TRBJ1-1; D not certain. Germline CDR1 is LNHDA and CDR2 is SQIVND (reference sequence). This CDR3 comprises 14 residues. Trimming took off 5 bases at V and 2 bases at J, with 12 bases between the two ends. The CDR3 loop reads CASSPRGFNTEAFF. DNA for the CDR3: TGTGCCAGTAGTCCGAGAGGCTTCAACACTGAAGCTTTCTTT.

The chain uses TRBV2 and TRBJ1-4; D is unresolved. V gave up 4 bases and J gave up 8 bases, with 17 bases separating them. Germline-derived CDR1 and CDR2 are SNHLY and FYNNEI. There are 15 residues in the CDR3. The CDR3: CASSVLDGDGEKLFF. CDR3 DNA: TGTGCCAGCAGTGTCCTCGACGGTGACGGGGAAAAACTGTTTTTT.

About this clone: Other DNA sequences in this sample translate to the same CDR3. CDR3 region: CASSVGQGAYEQYF. In nucleotides, the CDR3 is TGTGCCAGCAGCGTCGGGCAGGGGGCCTACGAGCAGTACTTC. The chain employs TRBV9 and TRBJ2-7; TRBD1 matches at 7 bases. The ends lost 2 bases at V and 2 bases at J; junction bases unmatched: 4. This CDR3 has 14 residues. Germline assignment: CDR1 SGDLS and CDR2 YYNGEE. Using reference TRBV9 and TRBJ2-7 for the parts outside the CDR3, the full variable domain is DSGVTQTPKHLITATGQRVTLRCSPRSGDLSVYWYQQSLDQGLQFLIQYYNGEERAKGNILERFSAQQFPDLHSELNLSSLELGDSALYFCASSVGQGAYEQYFGPGTRLTVT.

The chain links TRBV30 to TRBJ1-5; D remains ambiguous. Germline loops: CDR1 GTSNPN, CDR2 SVGIG (reference sequence). V gave up 0 bases and J gave up 7 bases, with 7 bases separating them. The CDR3 covers 12 residues. The CDR3 reads CAWSVGGQPQHF. The CDR3 DNA reads as TGTGCCTGGAGTGTAGGAGGCCAGCCCCAGCATTTT. The full variable domain, with the rest looked up from reference TRBV30 and TRBJ1-5, is SQTIHQWPATLVQPVGSPLSLECTVEGTSNPNLYWYRQAAGRGLQLLFYSVGIGQISSEVPQNLSASRPQDRQFILSSKKLLLSDSGFYLCAWSVGGQPQHFGDGTRLSIL.

The chain recombines TRBV6-5 with TRBJ1-5; D call uncertain. V lost 5 bases, J lost 7 bases, and 15 bases lay in between. Germline lookup yields CDR1 MNHEY and CDR2 SVGAGI. This CDR3 region has 14 residues. CDR3 coding DNA: TGTGCCAGCAGTCGGACCGGGGTGGGGCAGCCCCAGCATTTT. Translating gives CASSRTGVGQPQHF.

The V and J genes are TRBV12-3 or TRBV12-4 and TRBJ1-1; D not certain. Trimming pared 2 bases from V and 7 bases from J, leaving 8 bases between. The CDR3 spans 12 residues. CDR3 DNA: TGTGCCAGCAGTTTACAGGCAGGTGAAGCTTTCTTT. Amino acids: CASSLQAGEAFF.

This chain links TRBV7-3 with TRBJ2-2, with a weak D call TRBD1 (6 bases). V lost 1 base to trimming and J lost 7 bases, with 10 bases between them. Germline-derived CDR1 and CDR2 are SGHTA and FQGTGA. CDR3 size: 14 residues. The CDR3 sequence is CASSLRRGGGELFF. The CDR3 DNA sequence: TGTGCCAGCAGCTTAAGACGAGGGGGCGGGGAGCTGTTTTTT.

V and J are TRBV5-1 and TRBJ1-6, with TRBD1 as a possible D gene (6 bases). CDR1 and CDR2 from the germline V gene are SGHRS and YFSETQ. CDR3 length: 13 residues. Written as DNA, the CDR3 is TGCCCCGGAGGGGGAGGGCTTGGTTCACCCCTCCACTTT. Encoded protein: CPGGGGLGSPLHF.

The gene calls are TRBV6-5 and TRBJ2-7, with D uncertain. The V end was cut by 5 bases, the J end by 3 bases, with 17 bases between. Germline V CDR1 and CDR2: MNHEY, SVGAGI. CDR3 size: 15 residues. In nucleotides, the CDR3 is TGTGCCAGCAGTCTGTCCGTTCTATCAAACTACGAGCAGTACTTC. It specifies CASSLSVLSNYEQYF.